The TCR beta chain described here comes from a study of T cell responses to AZD1222 COVID-19 vaccine. This clone appeared a few times. Its specificity is unknown. Germline V CDR1 and CDR2: MDHEN, SYDVKM. The J segment lost 10 bases and the V segment lost 5 bases, leaving 10 bases of the junction unmatched. CDR3 length equals 15 residues. The assay was immunoSEQ multiplex PCR, and TCRdb's table has in-frame clones only and misses some. This sample has about 120,000 clones, with approximately 90% found just once. Study findings and constraints: Clonal diversity was possibly underestimated, and the donors were mostly white British, with more females. At baseline, just six or seven AZD1222 recipients tested seropositive.

The specimen comprised peripheral blood, sampled on day 0 of AZD1222 vaccination. This clonotype originated in an adult in good health. The chain combines TRBV28 with TRBJ1-6; 8 nucleotides agree with TRBD1. The CDR3 DNA is TGTGCCAGCAGTATGGACAGGGAAGATAGGTCACCCCTCCACTTT. It yields the protein CASSMDREDRSPLHF.